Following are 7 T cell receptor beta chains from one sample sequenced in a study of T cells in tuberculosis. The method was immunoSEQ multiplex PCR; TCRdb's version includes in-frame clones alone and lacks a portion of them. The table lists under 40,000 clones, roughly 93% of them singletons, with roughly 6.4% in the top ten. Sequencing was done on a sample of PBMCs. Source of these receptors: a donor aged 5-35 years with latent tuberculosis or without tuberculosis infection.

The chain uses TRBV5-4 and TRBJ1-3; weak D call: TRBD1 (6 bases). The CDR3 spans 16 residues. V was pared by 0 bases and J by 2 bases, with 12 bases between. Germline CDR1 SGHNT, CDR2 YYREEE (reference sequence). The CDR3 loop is CASSLGVQGTGNTIYF. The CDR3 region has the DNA TGTGCCAGCAGCTTGGGGGTTCAGGGGACTGGAAACACCATATATTTT.

The DNA of the CDR3 is TGTGCCAGCAGTTGGCGGGGGGGCGGGGAGACCCAGTACTTC. Translation: CASSWRGGGETQYF. This chain uses TRBV27 with TRBJ2-5; TRBD2 matches 9 bases. V gave up 4 bases and J gave up 5 bases; unmatched junction bases: 5. The length of the CDR3 is 14 residues. The V gene's germline CDR1 is MNHEY and CDR2 SMNVEV (reference sequence).

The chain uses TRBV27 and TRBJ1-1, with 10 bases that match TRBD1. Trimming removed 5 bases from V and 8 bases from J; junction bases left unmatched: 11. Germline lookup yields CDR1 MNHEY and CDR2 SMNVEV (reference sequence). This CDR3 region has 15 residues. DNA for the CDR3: TGTGCCAGCAGTCTCGCGGGACAGGGGAGGAGGGAAGCTTTCTTT. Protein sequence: CASSLAGQGRREAFF.

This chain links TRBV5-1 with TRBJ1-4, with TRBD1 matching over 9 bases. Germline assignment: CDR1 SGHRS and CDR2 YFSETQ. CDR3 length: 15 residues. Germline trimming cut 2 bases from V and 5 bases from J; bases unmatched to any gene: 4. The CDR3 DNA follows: TGCGCCAGCAGCTTAACCGGGACAGGGAATGAAAAACTGTTTTTT. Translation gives CASSLTGTGNEKLFF.

CDR3 loop: CATSRGQGNEQFF. CDR3 sequence (DNA): TGTGCCACCAGCAGAGGACAGGGGAATGAGCAGTTCTTC. The chain employs TRBV15 and TRBJ2-1; the match to TRBD1 covers 8 bases. Germline values: CDR1 LNHNV, CDR2 YYDKDF (reference sequence). V lost 1 base, J lost 7 bases, and 0 bases stayed unmatched. The CDR3 extends over 13 amino acids.

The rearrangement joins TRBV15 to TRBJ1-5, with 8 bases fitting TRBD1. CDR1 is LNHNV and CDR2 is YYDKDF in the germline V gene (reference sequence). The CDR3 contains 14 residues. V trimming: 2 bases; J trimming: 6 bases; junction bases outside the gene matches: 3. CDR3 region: CATSRTQGGQPQHF. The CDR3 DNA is TGTGCCACCAGCAGAACACAGGGGGGTCAGCCCCAGCATTTT.

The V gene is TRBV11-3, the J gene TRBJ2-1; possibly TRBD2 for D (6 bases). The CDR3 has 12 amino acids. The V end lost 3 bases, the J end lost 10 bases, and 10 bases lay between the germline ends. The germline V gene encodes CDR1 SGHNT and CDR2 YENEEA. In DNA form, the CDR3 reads TGTGCCAGCAGCTTGGGGCTAGCGGAGCAGTTCTTC. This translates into CASSLGLAEQFF. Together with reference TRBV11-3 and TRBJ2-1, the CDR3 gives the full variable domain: EAGVVQSPRYKIIEKKQPVAFWCNPISGHNTLYWYLQNLGQGPELLIRYENEEAVDDSQLPKDRFSAERLKGVDSTLKIQPAELGDSAVYLCASSLGLAEQFFGPGTRLTVL.